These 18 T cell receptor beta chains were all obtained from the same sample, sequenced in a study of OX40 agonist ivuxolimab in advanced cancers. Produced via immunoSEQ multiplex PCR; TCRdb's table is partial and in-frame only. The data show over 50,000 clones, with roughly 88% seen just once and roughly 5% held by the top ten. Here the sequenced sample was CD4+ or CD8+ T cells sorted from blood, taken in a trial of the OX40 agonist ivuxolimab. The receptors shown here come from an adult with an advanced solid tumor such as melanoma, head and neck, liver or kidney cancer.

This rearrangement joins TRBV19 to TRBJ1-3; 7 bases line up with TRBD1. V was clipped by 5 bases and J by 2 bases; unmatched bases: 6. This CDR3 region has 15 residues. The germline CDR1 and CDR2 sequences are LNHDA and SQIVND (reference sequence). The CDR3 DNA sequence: TGTGCCAGTAGTGACAGGGCATCGGCTGGAAACACCATATATTTT. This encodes CASSDRASAGNTIYF.

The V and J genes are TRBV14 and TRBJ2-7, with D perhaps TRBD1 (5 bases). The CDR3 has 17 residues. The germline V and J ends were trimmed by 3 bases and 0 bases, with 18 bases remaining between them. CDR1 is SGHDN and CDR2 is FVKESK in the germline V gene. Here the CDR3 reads CASSHGIRTSPSYEQYF. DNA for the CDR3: TGTGCCAGCAGCCATGGAATAAGGACATCCCCCTCCTACGAGCAGTACTTC.

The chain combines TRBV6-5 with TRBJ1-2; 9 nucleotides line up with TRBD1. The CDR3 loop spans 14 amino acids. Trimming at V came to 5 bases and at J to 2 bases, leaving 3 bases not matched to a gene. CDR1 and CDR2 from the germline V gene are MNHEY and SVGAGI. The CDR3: CASSTGQGNYGYTF. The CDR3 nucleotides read TGTGCCAGCAGTACGGGACAGGGAAACTATGGCTACACCTTC.

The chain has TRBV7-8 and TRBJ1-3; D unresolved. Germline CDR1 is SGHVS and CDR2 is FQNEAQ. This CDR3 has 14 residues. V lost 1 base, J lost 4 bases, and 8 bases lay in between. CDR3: CASSLVGAGNTIYF. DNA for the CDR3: TGTGCCAGCAGCTTAGTAGGCGCAGGAAACACCATATATTTT.

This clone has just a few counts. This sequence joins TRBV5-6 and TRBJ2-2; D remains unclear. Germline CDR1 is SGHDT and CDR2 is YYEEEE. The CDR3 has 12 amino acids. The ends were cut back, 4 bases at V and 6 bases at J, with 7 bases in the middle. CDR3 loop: CASSPYAGELFF. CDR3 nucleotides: TGTGCCAGCAGCCCCTACGCCGGGGAGCTGTTTTTT.

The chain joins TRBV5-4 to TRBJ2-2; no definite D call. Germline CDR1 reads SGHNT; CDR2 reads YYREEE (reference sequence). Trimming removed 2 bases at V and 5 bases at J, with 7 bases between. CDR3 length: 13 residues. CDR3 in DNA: TGTGCCAGCAGCTTATACGGAACCGGGGAGCTGTTTTTT. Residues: CASSLYGTGELFF.

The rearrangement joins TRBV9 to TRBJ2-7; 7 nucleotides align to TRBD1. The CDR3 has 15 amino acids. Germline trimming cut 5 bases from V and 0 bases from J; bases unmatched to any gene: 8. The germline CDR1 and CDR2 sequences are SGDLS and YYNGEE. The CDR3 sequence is CASSLGQTHSYEQYF. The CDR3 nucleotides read TGTGCCAGCAGTTTGGGACAGACTCACTCCTACGAGCAGTACTTC.

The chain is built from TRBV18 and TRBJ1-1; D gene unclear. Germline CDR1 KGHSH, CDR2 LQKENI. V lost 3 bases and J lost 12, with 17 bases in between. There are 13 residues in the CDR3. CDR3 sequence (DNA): TGTGCCAGCTCACCGGAAACAGTCCGAGGGACTTTCTTT. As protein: CASSPETVRGTFF.

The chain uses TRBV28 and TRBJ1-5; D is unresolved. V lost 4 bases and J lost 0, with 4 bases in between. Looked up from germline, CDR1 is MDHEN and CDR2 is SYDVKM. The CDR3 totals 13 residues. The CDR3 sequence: CASSSSSNQPQHF. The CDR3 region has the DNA TGTGCCAGCAGTTCAAGTAGCAATCAGCCCCAGCATTTT.

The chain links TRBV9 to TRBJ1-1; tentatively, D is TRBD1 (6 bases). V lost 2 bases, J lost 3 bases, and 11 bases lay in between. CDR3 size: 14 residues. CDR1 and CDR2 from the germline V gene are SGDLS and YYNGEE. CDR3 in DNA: TGTGCCAGCAGCGTCTCGCAGGGGTACACTGAAGCTTTCTTT. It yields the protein CASSVSQGYTEAFF.

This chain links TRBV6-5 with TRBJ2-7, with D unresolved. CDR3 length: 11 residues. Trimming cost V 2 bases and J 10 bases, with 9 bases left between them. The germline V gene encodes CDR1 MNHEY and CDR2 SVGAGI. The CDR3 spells CASSYIGKQYF. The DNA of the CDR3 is TGTGCCAGCAGTTACATTGGGAAACAGTACTTC.

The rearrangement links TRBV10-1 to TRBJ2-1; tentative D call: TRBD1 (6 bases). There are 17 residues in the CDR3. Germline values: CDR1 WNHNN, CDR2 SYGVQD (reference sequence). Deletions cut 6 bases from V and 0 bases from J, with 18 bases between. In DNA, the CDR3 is TGCGCCAGCAGCCTAGGGGGAATAGGGAGCTCCTACAATGAGCAGTTCTTC. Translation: CASSLGGIGSSYNEQFF.

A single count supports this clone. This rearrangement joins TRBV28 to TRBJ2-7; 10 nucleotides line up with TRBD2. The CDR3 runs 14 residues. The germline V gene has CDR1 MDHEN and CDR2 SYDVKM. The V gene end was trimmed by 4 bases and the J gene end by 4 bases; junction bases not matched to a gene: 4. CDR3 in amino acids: CASSSPSGRYEQYF. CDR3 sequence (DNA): TGTGCCAGCAGTTCCCCTAGCGGGAGATACGAGCAGTACTTC.

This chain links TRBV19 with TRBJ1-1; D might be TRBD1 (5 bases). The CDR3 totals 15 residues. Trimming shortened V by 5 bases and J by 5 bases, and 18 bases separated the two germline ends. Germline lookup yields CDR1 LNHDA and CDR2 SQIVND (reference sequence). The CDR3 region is CASSPWVAGGTEAFF. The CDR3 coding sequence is TGTGCCAGTAGTCCCTGGGTGGCCGGGGGGACTGAAGCTTTCTTT.

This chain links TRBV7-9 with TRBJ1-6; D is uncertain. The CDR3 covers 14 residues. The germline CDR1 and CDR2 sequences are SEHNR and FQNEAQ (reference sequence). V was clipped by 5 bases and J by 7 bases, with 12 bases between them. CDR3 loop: CASSPQSENSPLHF. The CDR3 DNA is TGTGCCAGCAGCCCTCAGTCAGAAAATTCACCCCTCCACTTT.

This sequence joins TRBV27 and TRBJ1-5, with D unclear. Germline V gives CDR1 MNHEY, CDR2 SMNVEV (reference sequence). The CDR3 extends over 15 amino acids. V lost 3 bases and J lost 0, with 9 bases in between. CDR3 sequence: CASSFSFGSNQPQHF. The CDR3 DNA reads TGTGCCAGCAGTTTTAGTTTCGGTAGCAATCAGCCCCAGCATTTT.

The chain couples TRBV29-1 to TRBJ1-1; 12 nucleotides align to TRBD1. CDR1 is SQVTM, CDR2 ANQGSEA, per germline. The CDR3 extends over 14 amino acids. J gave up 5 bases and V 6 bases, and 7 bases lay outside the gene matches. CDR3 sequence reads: CSVVRDRGRTEAFF. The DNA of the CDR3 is TGCAGCGTCGTCCGGGACAGGGGGCGAACTGAAGCTTTCTTT.

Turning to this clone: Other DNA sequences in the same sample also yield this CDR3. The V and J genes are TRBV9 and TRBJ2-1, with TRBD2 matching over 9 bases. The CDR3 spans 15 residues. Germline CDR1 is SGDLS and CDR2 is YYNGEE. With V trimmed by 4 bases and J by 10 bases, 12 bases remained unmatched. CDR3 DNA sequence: TGTGCCAGCAGCTCCGGGACTAGCTTAGGTGGAGAGCAGTTCTTC. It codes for CASSSGTSLGGEQFF.